What follows are 4 T cell receptor beta chains derived from one specimen sequenced in a study of T cells in Graves' hyperthyroidism and ophthalmopathy. The CDR3 regions of TCR beta were amplified from RNA transcripts. An initial round of RT-PCR targeting the TCR CDR3 relied on the HTBI primer set. TCRdb re-called the multiplex PCR reads with MiXCR, one entry per CDR3 protein. The sample records about 500,000 distinct CDR3 sequences, around 15% being singletons. Sequencing used blood. All receptors come from a woman aged 25 to 39 with Graves' ophthalmopathy.

This clonotype has a count of ten or more. This chain connects TRBV7-2 to TRBJ1-1; no definite D call. The CDR3 has 14 amino acids. Trimming left V 5 bases short and J 1 base short, with 11 bases between. Germline values: CDR1 SGHTA, CDR2 FQGNSA. Here the CDR3 reads CASSRFQANTEAFF. The CDR3 region has the DNA TGTGCCAGCAGCAGATTCCAGGCGAACACTGAAGCTTTCTTT. Full variable domain (missing parts from reference TRBV7-2 and TRBJ1-1): GAGVSQSPSNKVTEKGKDVELRCDPISGHTALYWYRQSLGQGLEFLIYFQGNSAPDKSGLPSDRFSAERTGGSVSTLTIQRTQQEDSAVYLCASSRFQANTEAFFGQGTRLTVV.

A few counts support this clonotype. The chain couples TRBV28 to TRBJ1-2; D is unresolved. Germline loops: CDR1 MDHEN, CDR2 SYDVKM. This CDR3 spans 14 amino acids. The V gene lost 3 bases and the J gene lost 0 bases, with 8 bases spanning the gap. This chain's CDR3 is CASSFWATNYGYTF. CDR3 in DNA: TGTGCCAGCAGTTTTTGGGCCACTAACTATGGCTACACCTTC.

The chain links TRBV2 to TRBJ2-3, with D perhaps matching TRBD2 (6 bases). Between the trimmed V and J ends, which lost 4 bases and 0 bases, there was a span of 11 bases. Germline-derived CDR1 and CDR2 are SNHLY and FYNNEI. The CDR3 is 15 amino acids. The CDR3 nucleotides are TGTGCCAGCAGTGGCCTAGCGCCTAGCACAGATACGCAGTATTTT. This encodes CASSGLAPSTDTQYF.

The chain employs TRBV7-9 and TRBJ2-5; perhaps TRBD2 as D (6 bases). V lost 6 bases to trimming and J lost 0 bases, with 17 bases between them. CDR1 is SEHNR, CDR2 FQNEAQ, per germline (reference sequence). This CDR3 contains 16 residues. The CDR3 sequence is CASSQGLPSYQETQYF. Here the CDR3 DNA reads TGTGCCAGCAGTCAGGGACTCCCCTCGTACCAAGAGACCCAGTACTTC.